The 20 T cell receptor beta chains given below trace back to one sample, sequenced in a study of blood T cell repertoires in COVID-19. Generated by immunoSEQ multiplex PCR, the TCRdb table keeps only in-frame clones and is missing some. This sample has 100,000 to 150,000 clones, with roughly three quarters found just once. Sequenced material: peripheral blood. The receptors here all came from a woman between 65 and 79 years old with acute or convalescent COVID-19.

The genes are TRBV11-2 and TRBJ2-7; possible D gene TRBD2, 6 bases. Germline lookup yields CDR1 SGHAT and CDR2 FQNNGV. The CDR3 sequence is 13 residues long. With 5 bases removed from V and 4 bases from J, the gap between germline ends came to 12 bases. The CDR3 is CASSRPGAYEQYF. The CDR3, as DNA: TGTGCCAGCAGCCGACCGGGAGCTTACGAGCAGTACTTC. Together with reference TRBV11-2 and TRBJ2-7, the CDR3 gives the full variable domain: EAGVAQSPRYKIIEKRQSVAFWCNPISGHATLYWYQQILGQGPKLLIQFQNNGVVDDSQLPKDRFSAERLKGVDSTLKIQPAKLEDSAVYLCASSRPGAYEQYFGPGTRLTVT.

The V call is TRBV6-1, the J call TRBJ1-5, with D perhaps matching TRBD1 (5 bases). The ends were cut back, 2 bases at V and 7 bases at J, with 6 bases in the middle. Per the germline V gene, CDR1 is MNHNS and CDR2 is SASEGT. The CDR3 extends over 12 amino acids. CDR3 nucleotides: TGTGCCAGCAGTGAATGGGGCCAGCCCCAGCATTTT. This codes for CASSEWGQPQHF.

J is TRBJ2-2 and V is TRBV6-5, with a weak D call TRBD2 (5 bases). Germline CDR1 reads MNHEY; CDR2 reads SVGAGI. V shed 5 bases and J shed 0 bases, with 10 bases lying between them. This CDR3 spans 15 amino acids. The CDR3: CASSLHGANTGELFF. The CDR3 DNA reads as TGTGCCAGCAGTCTCCACGGGGCGAACACCGGGGAGCTGTTTTTT.

The chain is built from TRBV27 and TRBJ2-1, with 10 bases matching TRBD2. CDR1 is MNHEY and CDR2 is SMNVEV in the germline V gene (reference sequence). V gave up 5 bases and J gave up 9 bases; unmatched junction bases: 25. This CDR3 is built from 20 residues. The CDR3 loop reads CASSTNPNRQASGGSGEQFF. The CDR3 region has the DNA TGTGCCAGCAGTACTAACCCTAATAGGCAGGCTAGCGGGGGCTCTGGTGAGCAGTTCTTC.

The chain employs TRBV5-6 and TRBJ2-5; TRBD1 matches at 8 bases. This CDR3 region has 14 residues. The J segment lost 6 bases and the V segment lost 6 bases, leaving 10 bases of the junction unmatched. CDR1 SGHDT and CDR2 YYEEEE come from the germline V gene. This CDR3 reads CASTQGQAAKTQYF. The CDR3 DNA sequence: TGTGCCAGCACCCAGGGACAGGCCGCGAAGACCCAGTACTTC.

Only a few counts were recorded for this clone. The rearrangement uses TRBV19 and TRBJ2-7; 8 nucleotides align to TRBD1. Trimming removed 4 bases from V and 3 bases from J; junction bases left unmatched: 2. This CDR3 has 13 amino acids. Germline lookup yields CDR1 LNHDA and CDR2 SQIVND (reference sequence). DNA for the CDR3: TGTGCCAGTAGTACCGGGACAGGCTACGAGCAGTACTTC. Translation gives CASSTGTGYEQYF.

This clone was detected only a few times. The rearrangement links TRBV13 to TRBJ1-4; tentative D call: TRBD1 (6 bases). Germline lookup yields CDR1 PRHDT and CDR2 FYEKMQ (reference sequence). V was clipped by 3 bases and J by 7 bases, with 12 bases between them. The CDR3 spans 14 residues. The chain's CDR3 is CASSFAGAGEKLFF. The CDR3 DNA reads TGTGCCAGCAGCTTCGCGGGGGCTGGTGAAAAACTGTTTTTT.

The genes are TRBV27 and TRBJ2-2; TRBD2 matches at 12 bases. With 5 bases clipped from V and 9 bases from J, the junction kept 13 bases outside the gene matches. The CDR3 consists of 17 residues. Germline loops: CDR1 MNHEY, CDR2 SMNVEV (reference sequence). For the CDR3, the DNA is TGTGCCAGCAGTCTGCGACTAGCGGGGGCCCTCCCCCGGGAGCTGTTTTTT. This gives the protein CASSLRLAGALPRELFF.

The rearrangement links TRBV19 to TRBJ1-4; D gene ambiguous. The CDR3 is 13 residues long. Germline V gene lookup returns CDR1 LNHDA and CDR2 SQIVND (reference sequence). Trimming cost V 11 bases and J 1 base, with 11 bases left between them. The CDR3 nucleotides are TGTGCCCCATTCGGGAGAACTAATGAAAAACTGTTTTTT. Encoded protein: CAPFGRTNEKLFF.

The chain couples TRBV29-1 to TRBJ1-1, with unresolved D. From germline, CDR1 is SQVTM and CDR2 ANQGSEA. The CDR3 is made up of 14 amino acids. V was shortened by 6 bases and J by 0 bases, with 14 bases between the two germline ends. The CDR3 is CSVKSPRLNTEAFF. As DNA, the CDR3 is TGCAGCGTCAAATCCCCTCGGTTGAACACTGAAGCTTTCTTT. The complete variable domain, with remaining parts taken from reference TRBV29-1 and TRBJ1-1, reads SAVISQKPSRDICQRGTSLTIQCQVDSQVTMMFWYRQQPGQSLTLIATANQGSEATYESGFVIDKFPISRPNLTFSTLTVSNMSPEDSSIYLCSVKSPRLNTEAFFGQGTRLTVV.

The V call is TRBV10-3, the J call TRBJ2-5, with 10 bases matching TRBD1. The V and J ends lost 6 bases and 3 bases, in that order; junction bases with no gene match: 7. The CDR3 loop spans 15 amino acids. Germline CDR1 and CDR2: ENHRY and SYGVKD. The CDR3 loop is CAISGTGVTEETQYF. CDR3 nucleotides: TGTGCCATCAGCGGGACAGGGGTCACGGAAGAGACCCAGTACTTC.

A single count supports this clone. This sequence joins TRBV27 and TRBJ2-1; 11 nucleotides line up with TRBD2. V was pared by 6 bases and J by 10 bases, with 8 bases of the junction left unmatched. Looked up from germline, CDR1 is MNHEY and CDR2 is SMNVEV (reference sequence). This CDR3 has 14 amino acids. The CDR3 region is CASRSMGTSGEQFF. CDR3 DNA sequence: TGTGCCAGCAGATCCATGGGGACTAGCGGCGAGCAGTTCTTC.

This sequence joins TRBV5-1 and TRBJ2-3, with TRBD2 matching over 8 bases. The ends lost 4 bases at V and 2 bases at J; junction bases unmatched: 9. Germline V gene data show CDR1 as SGHRS and CDR2 as YFSETQ. The CDR3 is made up of 16 amino acids. This CDR3 reads CASSRGGSGVTDTQYF. CDR3 coding DNA: TGCGCCAGCAGCCGAGGAGGTAGCGGGGTCACAGATACGCAGTATTTT.

This clone was observed a few times. This sequence joins TRBV4-3 and TRBJ1-2; unclear D gene. Trimming shortened V by 5 bases and J by 4 bases, and 14 bases separated the two germline ends. The CDR3 has 14 amino acids. CDR1 and CDR2 from the germline V gene are LGHNA and YSLEER. The CDR3 DNA is TGCGCCAGCAGCGGAGAACTCGCTTCCTATGGCTACACCTTC. Encoded protein: CASSGELASYGYTF.

Remarks on this clone: Additional DNA sequences in this sample encode the identical CDR3. The genes are TRBV19 and TRBJ1-2, with 7 bases lining up with TRBD1. V shed 4 bases, J shed 7 bases, and the junction held 3 bases outside the gene matches. Per the germline V gene, CDR1 is LNHDA and CDR2 is SQIVND (reference sequence). The CDR3 totals 12 residues. In DNA, the CDR3 is TGTGCCAGTAGTAGACAGGGCAGTGGCTACACCTTC. Its translation is CASSRQGSGYTF.

This chain joins TRBV6-1 and TRBJ1-5; D is possibly TRBD1 (6 bases). V shed 1 base and J shed 1 base, with 11 bases lying between them. CDR3 length: 16 amino acids. Germline V gene data show CDR1 as MNHNS and CDR2 as SASEGT. CDR3 amino acids: CASSEGGGGSNQPQHF. Written as DNA, the CDR3 is TGTGCCAGCAGTGAAGGAGGCGGGGGCAGCAATCAGCCCCAGCATTTT.

The V and J genes are TRBV5-1 and TRBJ2-5; 7 bases are a match to TRBD1. The trim removed 2 bases at V and 2 bases at J, leaving 6 bases unmatched. Germline V gene sequence: CDR1 SGHRS, CDR2 YFSETQ. CDR3 size: 15 residues. CDR3 sequence (DNA): TGCGCCAGCAGCTTAGGGGACAGACGACAAGAGACCCAGTACTTC. It encodes CASSLGDRRQETQYF.

The J gene is TRBJ2-1, the V gene TRBV11-3; 15 nucleotides align to TRBD2. Trimming took 5 bases from V and 7 from J; bases not matched to a gene: 6. The CDR3 is 16 amino acids. Germline CDR1 reads SGHNT; CDR2 reads YENEEA. The CDR3 region is CASSPGTSGGLNEQFF. The CDR3 DNA is TGTGCCAGCAGCCCCGGGACTAGCGGGGGGTTGAATGAGCAGTTCTTC.

The chain is built from TRBV5-1 and TRBJ2-1, with D tentatively TRBD1 (6 bases). Trimming removed 4 bases at V and 4 bases at J, with 15 bases between. Germline-derived CDR1 and CDR2 are SGHRS and YFSETQ. There are 15 residues in the CDR3. This CDR3 reads CASSHDRSNYNEQFF. CDR3 DNA sequence: TGCGCCAGCAGCCACGACAGGTCAAATTACAATGAGCAGTTCTTC.

J is TRBJ1-4 and V is TRBV6-1; 11 bases map to TRBD1. V lost 4 bases to trimming and J lost 8 bases; unmatched junction nucleotides: 9. Germline V gene sequence: CDR1 MNHNS, CDR2 SASEGT. The CDR3 loop spans 16 amino acids. CDR3 sequence reads: CASSAGWTGGGEKLFF. As DNA, the CDR3 is TGTGCCAGCAGTGCGGGGTGGACAGGGGGCGGGGAAAAACTGTTTTTT.